This T cell receptor beta chain was captured in a study of blood T cells in healthy people across ages. The CDR3 is made up of 13 amino acids. Primers used in a second PCR of roughly 6 to 11 cycles were a sample-barcoded 5' primer and a J-beta primer mix. TCRdb independently ran MiXCR on the 5' RACE reads; one entry per CDR3 protein. Among about 1.4 million distinct CDR3 sequences listed, 59% were seen once. This TCR came from a man aged 18 to 29 in good health. Sequenced material: blood. The chain has TRBV21-1 and TRBJ2-7. TRBV21-1 is termed a pseudogene. CDR3: CASSSHRSYEQYF. The CDR3, as DNA: TGTGCCAGCAGCAGCCATCGGTCCTACGAGCAGTACTTC.